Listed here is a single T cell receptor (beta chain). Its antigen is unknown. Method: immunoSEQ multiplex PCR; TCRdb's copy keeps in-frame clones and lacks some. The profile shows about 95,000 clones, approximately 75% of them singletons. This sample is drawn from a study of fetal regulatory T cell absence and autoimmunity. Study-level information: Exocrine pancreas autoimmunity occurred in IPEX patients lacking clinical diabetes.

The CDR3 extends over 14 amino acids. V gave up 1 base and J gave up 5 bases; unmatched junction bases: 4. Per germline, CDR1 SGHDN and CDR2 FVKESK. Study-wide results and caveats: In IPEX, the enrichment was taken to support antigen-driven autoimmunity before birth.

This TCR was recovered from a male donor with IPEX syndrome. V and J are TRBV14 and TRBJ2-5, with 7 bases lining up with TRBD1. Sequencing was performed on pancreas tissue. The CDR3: CASSQVKGAETQYF. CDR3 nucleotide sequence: TGTGCCAGCAGCCAAGTTAAGGGGGCGGAGACCCAGTACTTC.